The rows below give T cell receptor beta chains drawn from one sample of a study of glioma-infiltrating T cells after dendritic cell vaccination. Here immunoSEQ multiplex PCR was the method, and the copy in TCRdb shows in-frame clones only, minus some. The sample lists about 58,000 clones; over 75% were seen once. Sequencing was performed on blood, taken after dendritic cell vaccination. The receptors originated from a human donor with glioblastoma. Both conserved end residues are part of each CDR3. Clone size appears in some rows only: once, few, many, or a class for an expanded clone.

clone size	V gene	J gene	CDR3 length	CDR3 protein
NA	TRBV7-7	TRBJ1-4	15	CASSQKRGRHEKLFF
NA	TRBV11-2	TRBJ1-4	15	CASSFRGSTNEKLFF
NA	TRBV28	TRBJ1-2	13	CASDNRGVYGYTF
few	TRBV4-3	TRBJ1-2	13	CASSQDPGLMRTF
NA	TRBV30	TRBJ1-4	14	CAWGPGTDNEKLFF
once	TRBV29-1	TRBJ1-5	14	CSVWTGSGNQPQHF
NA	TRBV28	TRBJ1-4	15	CASYAQGQRNEKLFF
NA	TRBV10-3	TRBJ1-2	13	CAISSDGPGGYTF
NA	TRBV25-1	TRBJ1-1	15	CASSGTGWGNTEAFF
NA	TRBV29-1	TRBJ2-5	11	CSAWTEGTQYF
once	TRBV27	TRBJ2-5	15	CASSIDRGQWGTQYF
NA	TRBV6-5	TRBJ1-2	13	CASSEGGLYGYTF
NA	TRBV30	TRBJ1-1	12	CASLLMNTEAFF
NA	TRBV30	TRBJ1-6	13	CAWKTGGNSPLHF
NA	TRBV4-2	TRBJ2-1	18	CASSQEGTLAGTYNEQFF
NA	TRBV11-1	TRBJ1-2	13	CASGGQAGSGYIF
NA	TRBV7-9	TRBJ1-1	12	CASSKGGWVAFF